The present entry profiles one T cell receptor (beta chain) with its context. Transcripts of RNA were the source for amplifying TCR beta CDR3 regions. First-round RT-PCR relied on HTBI primers, and a second-round multiplex PCR came next. Each CDR3 protein is one row after TCRdb ran MiXCR on the multiplex PCR reads. This table holds roughly 160,000 distinct CDR3 sequences, over 35% found once. This sample was taken from a study of Graves' ophthalmopathy and Graves' hyperthyroidism. Germline-derived CDR1 and CDR2 are MNHEY and SVGAGI. With V trimmed by 4 bases and J by 1 base, 5 bases remained unmatched. The CDR3 has 15 amino acids.

This clonotype was sampled from a woman aged 35 to 49 with Graves' ophthalmopathy. The sequenced sample consisted of peripheral blood. V and J are TRBV6-5 and TRBJ2-7; 9 bases fit TRBD1. CDR3 sequence (DNA): TGTGCCAGCAGTTCGGCCGGGACAGGGTCCTACGAGCAGTACTTC. Translated, it gives CASSSAGTGSYEQYF.